The source of this TCR beta chain is a study of blood T cell repertoires in COVID-19. Whole-study context: Researchers got acute and convalescent COVID-19 samples from the United States, Italy and Spain.

The CDR3 contains 13 residues. From germline, CDR1 is SGDLS and CDR2 YYNGEE. The V gene end was trimmed by 4 bases and the J gene end by 4 bases; junction bases not matched to a gene: 4. Sequencing was performed with immunoSEQ multiplex PCR; in TCRdb, only in-frame clones are kept and a portion is missing. The table has over 130,000 clones, around 90% seen once; the top ten hold roughly 5.4%. The chain links TRBV9 to TRBJ1-1; 7 bases are a match to TRBD1. The sequence was collected from a human donor in a cohort sampled during active COVID-19. Sequenced sample: peripheral blood. Here the CDR3 reads CASSSQGGTEAFF. In nucleotides, the CDR3 is TGTGCCAGCAGCTCGCAGGGGGGCACTGAAGCTTTCTTT.